This record looks at one T cell receptor (beta chain) sequence and its context. Its antigen has not been determined. No base quality values were provided; no much bigger clone lies one nucleotide off. TCRbeta CDR3 regions were amplified from genomic DNA using the immunoSEQ Assay, a bias-controlled multiplex PCR. Concerning the study's data processing: Nucleated cell counts per sample were estimated from amplification of reference gene primers within the assay. To quantify the absolute abundance of each unique TCRbeta CDR3 rearrangement, sequence reads were collapsed and filtered. For each sample, productive Simpson clonality was calculated as the square root of Simpson's diversity index across productive rearrangements. In TCRdb, the immuneACCESS table is reduced to in-frame sequences with V and J assigned. These tables do not hold every clone; where another copy was compared, an unresolved V gene accounts for under half, and the others remain unexplained. Clone size and the V and J calls come from that table; the DNA yielded D and trimming. The sample has roughly 41,000 clones on record, 70% to 90% of them singletons. The top ten clonotypes cover 15% to 18% of the sample.

This record belongs to a study of blood T cell repertoires in COVID-19 (dated by TCRdb to about 2020). About the study as a whole: Samples covering the acute and convalescent phases of COVID-19 were provided by collaborators in the United States, Italy and Spain. The material from the prospective study consisted of cDNA or gDNA derived from T cells, B-cell-depleted T cells, or PBMCs. The dataset comprised deeply sampled blood TCRbeta repertoires from subjects exposed to, actively infected with, or recovered from COVID-19. Where HLA class I and class II types were available, the types were taken from metadata supplied by the sample provider, not from assay-based typing. The sample metadata nearly always contained a de-identified subject ID, COVID-19 status, age in years and sex. Samples came from the ongoing ImmuneRACE study (first 160 participants) plus 1,254 subjects from 6 global collaborators. The repertoires were released in a freely available public database intended as a resource for research on the immune response to SARS-CoV-2. Results and caveats for the whole study, not just this receptor: Clinical and demographic metadata were provided uncurated, with the amount varying by source and participant.

Each collaborating institution followed its own protocols to collect whole blood in K2EDTA tubes. For TCRbeta analysis, collaborators shipped samples in one of three forms: frozen whole blood, isolated PBMCs, or DNA extracted from either of those sample types. Clipping removes 4 bases from V and 3 bases from J, with 6 as the unmatched junction base count. Spanning cysteine to phenylalanine, the CDR3 consists of 15 amino acids. CDR3 DNA only is kept here, 45 bases in frame from base 1. The germline V gene provides CDR1 SGHVS and CDR2 FNYEAQ. Sequenced sample: peripheral blood. The chain links TRBV7-6 with TRBJ2-1, with TRBD2 identical over 7 junction bases. The clonotype was recovered from a human donor in a cohort sampled during active COVID-19. The donor label of this sample is uncertain. The nucleotides read TGTGCCAGCAGCTCCAGTCCGGGGGGCTACAATGAGCAGTTCTTC. This translates into CASSSSPGGYNEQFF.